Below are 17 T cell receptor beta chains sequenced from a single sample in a study of blood T cell repertoires in COVID-19. TCRdb keeps only in-frame clones here, not all; method: immunoSEQ multiplex PCR. This sample has about 190,000 clones; roughly 80% occur once, and the top ten carry over 5%. Sequencing was performed on peripheral blood. All receptors come from a woman aged 25-40 years with acute or convalescent COVID-19.

The chain combines TRBV5-1 with TRBJ2-5; 7 bases are a match to TRBD2. The CDR3 has 13 amino acids. J lost 3 bases, V lost 4 bases, and 3 bases had no gene match. Germline CDR1 and CDR2: SGHRS and YFSETQ. CDR3 nucleotide sequence: TGCGCCAGCAGCCGGGGGGAAAAAGAGACCCAGTACTTC. Amino acid sequence: CASSRGEKETQYF.

This chain links TRBV25-1 with TRBJ1-1; perhaps TRBD1 as D (5 bases). The V gene's germline CDR1 is MGHDK and CDR2 SYGVNS. The CDR3 is 15 residues long. Trimming shortened V by 2 bases and J by 10 bases, and 20 bases separated the two germline ends. CDR3 amino acids: CASSELDNSVRGAFF. CDR3 DNA: TGTGCCAGCAGTGAACTGGACAATTCGGTAAGGGGAGCTTTCTTT.

The chain recombines TRBV5-1 with TRBJ1-3; D might be TRBD1 (6 bases). CDR1 is SGHRS, CDR2 YFSETQ, per germline. The V end was cut by 5 bases, the J end by 0 bases, with 12 bases between. The CDR3 has 15 residues. The CDR3 loop reads CASRSTGVSGNTIYF. CDR3 nucleotide sequence: TGCGCCAGCAGGTCGACAGGAGTCTCTGGAAACACCATATATTTT.

The genes are TRBV30 and TRBJ1-5; 9 nucleotides align to TRBD1. The CDR3 sequence is 17 residues long. Trimming cost V 5 bases and J 1 base; bases outside gene matches: 12. Germline CDR1 and CDR2: GTSNPN and SVGIG (reference sequence). CDR3 amino acids: CAWQGQGGFVSNQPQHF. CDR3 nucleotide sequence: TGTGCCTGGCAGGGACAGGGAGGATTTGTCAGCAATCAGCCCCAGCATTTT.

The V call is TRBV29-1, the J call TRBJ2-7, with a tentative D call TRBD1 (5 bases). Germline V gene sequence: CDR1 SQVTM, CDR2 ANQGSEA. This CDR3 is 14 amino acids long. Between the trimmed V and J ends, which lost 2 bases and 2 bases, there was a span of 13 bases. The CDR3 loop reads CSVELAGPTYEQYF. CDR3 sequence (DNA): TGCAGCGTTGAATTGGCAGGGCCCACCTACGAGCAGTACTTC.

This clone was seen only once. V is TRBV7-9 and J is TRBJ1-1; the match to TRBD1 covers 7 bases. CDR1 SEHNR and CDR2 FQNEAQ come from the germline V gene (reference sequence). Trimming removed 4 bases from V and 4 bases from J; junction bases left unmatched: 3. The CDR3 covers 13 residues. The CDR3 DNA reads as TGTGCCAGCAGCTCTCCAGGGGGCACTGAAGCTTTCTTT. Its translation: CASSSPGGTEAFF.

The sample holds a few counts of this clone. J is TRBJ2-3 and V is TRBV4-1; 8 nucleotides line up with TRBD2. CDR3 length equals 16 residues. Germline V gene sequence: CDR1 MGHRA, CDR2 YSYEKL. V lost 3 bases, J lost 3 bases, and 8 bases stayed unmatched. The CDR3 DNA reads TGCGCCAGCAGCCAGGCGCCGGGACTAGTAACAGATACGCAGTATTTT. It codes for CASSQAPGLVTDTQYF.

J is TRBJ2-1 and V is TRBV5-1; TRBD2 aligns across 8 bases. This CDR3 is 17 amino acids long. V shed 4 bases and J 9 bases; nucleotides not matched to a gene: 18. Per the germline V gene, CDR1 is SGHRS and CDR2 is YFSETQ. Here the CDR3 DNA reads TGCGCCAGCAGCCCGGGAACTAGCGGAAGGGGCTGGGGTGAGCAGTTCTTC. It is translated as CASSPGTSGRGWGEQFF.

V is TRBV24-1 and J is TRBJ2-3; D not resolved. CDR3 length: 15 residues. V lost 3 bases and J lost 4, with 13 bases in between. The germline CDR1 and CDR2 sequences are KGHDR and SFDVKD. The CDR3 here is CATSDPLRGPDTQYF. The CDR3 coding sequence is TGTGCCACCAGTGATCCTCTAAGAGGCCCAGATACGCAGTATTTT.

CDR3 sequence: CASSLVSGGAETQYF. The DNA for the CDR3 is TGTGCCAGCAGCTTGGTGAGCGGGGGGGCGGAGACCCAGTACTTC. The chain links TRBV5-4 to TRBJ2-5, with 10 nucleotides matching TRBD2. The CDR3 totals 15 residues. With 0 bases clipped from V and 5 bases from J, the junction kept 4 bases outside the gene matches. Germline values: CDR1 SGHNT, CDR2 YYREEE (reference sequence).

This rearrangement joins TRBV10-1 to TRBJ1-2, with no clear D. This CDR3 region has 14 residues. V was cut by 9 bases and J by 0 bases, with 14 bases left in between. The germline gives CDR1 WNHNN, CDR2 SYGVQD (reference sequence). CDR3 loop: CARVSEGTNYGYTF. CDR3 nucleotide sequence: TGCGCCAGAGTGAGCGAGGGAACTAACTATGGCTACACCTTC.

The V and J genes are TRBV7-2 and TRBJ2-2; 8 bases are shared with TRBD2. V shed 5 bases and J 1 base; nucleotides not matched to a gene: 6. The germline CDR1 and CDR2 sequences are SGHTA and FQGNSA. This CDR3 has 16 amino acids. The CDR3, as DNA: TGTGCCAGCAGCCAACCAAGCGGGGGGAACACCGGGGAGCTGTTTTTT. Its protein product is CASSQPSGGNTGELFF.

J is TRBJ1-5 and V is TRBV20-1; TRBD1 is a possible D gene (6 bases). This CDR3 is 13 amino acids long. Germline V gene sequence: CDR1 DFQATT, CDR2 SNEGSKA (reference sequence). Trimming removed 3 bases at V and 4 bases at J, with 10 bases between. The CDR3 is CSASPQGNQPQHF. DNA of the CDR3: TGCAGTGCTAGTCCACAGGGAAATCAGCCCCAGCATTTT.

J is TRBJ2-3 and V is TRBV2, with D perhaps matching TRBD2 (5 bases). CDR1 is SNHLY, CDR2 FYNNEI, per germline. The V end was cut by 7 bases, the J end by 8 bases, with 22 bases between. The CDR3 loop spans 15 amino acids. The CDR3 loop reads CASNKLVSGVGTQYF. CDR3 in DNA: TGTGCCAGCAATAAACTAGTCTCTGGCGTGGGTACGCAGTATTTT. The complete variable domain, with remaining parts taken from reference TRBV2 and TRBJ2-3, reads EPEVTQTPSHQVTQMGQEVILRCVPISNHLYFYWYRQILGQKVEFLVSFYNNEISEKSEIFDDQFSVERPDGSNFTLKIRSTKLEDSAMYFCASNKLVSGVGTQYFGPGTRLTVL.

The gene calls are TRBV2 and TRBJ2-7; D perhaps matches TRBD2 (6 bases). Germline V lookup: CDR1 SNHLY, CDR2 FYNNEI. Trimming cost V 6 bases and J 3 bases, with 9 bases left between them. This CDR3 contains 12 residues. The CDR3 DNA follows: TGTGCCAGCAGGTCCGGGGGCTACGAGCAGTACTTC. It yields the protein CASRSGGYEQYF.

This chain links TRBV5-1 with TRBJ2-3, with 10 bases aligning to TRBD2. The CDR3 loop spans 15 amino acids. CDR1 is SGHRS, CDR2 YFSETQ, per germline. J was trimmed by 3 bases and V by 7 bases; bases with no gene match: 8. Here the CDR3 DNA reads TGCGCCAGCGGTCTAGCGGGAGCGGGTACAGATACGCAGTATTTT. Amino acids: CASGLAGAGTDTQYF.

V is TRBV6-6 and J is TRBJ2-1; TRBD2 is a possible D gene (5 bases). The CDR3 is 12 residues long. Trimming removed 8 bases at V and 5 bases at J, with 10 bases between. The V gene's germline CDR1 is MNHNY and CDR2 SVGAGI (reference sequence). The CDR3 region is CASGSADNEQFF. As DNA, the CDR3 is TGTGCCAGCGGTTCAGCGGACAATGAGCAGTTCTTC.